The following is a TCR beta chain sequence with its context. What it recognizes is unknown. These data belong to a study of memory CD4+ T cells and cytomegalovirus serostatus. As for the study in general: Healthy Belgian adult donors included about nine CMV-positive and 20 to 30 CMV-negative people.

Single viable CD3+CD4+CD8-CD45RO+ cells were sorted as the memory CD4+ T cells. Regarding the study as a whole: Median bootstrapped AUC for CMV status was about 0.95 originally, just under 0.93 US-trained.

J lost 6 bases, V lost 8 bases, and 7 bases had no gene match. The CDR3 spans 14 residues. CDR1 and CDR2 (germline): LNHDA, SQIVND (reference sequence). This table comes from immunoSEQ multiplex PCR, and its TCRdb copy is limited to in-frame clones, with some not included. The sample yields tens of thousands of clones, around three quarters seen once. Sequenced material: memory CD4+ T cells from blood. The J gene is TRBJ2-2, the V gene TRBV19; 9 bases align to TRBD1. The receptor was isolated from an adult in good health and CMV-seronegative. In nucleotides, the CDR3 is TGTGCCAGTCGACGACAGGGGGATCCCGGGGAGCTGTTTTTT. It translates to CASRRQGDPGELFF.